What follows is one T cell receptor beta chain and its context. At least ten counts were recorded for this clonotype. This clone's antigen is unknown. No base quality information exists; no much larger clone differs at one position. The data were obtained in a study of identical twins (dated by TCRdb to between 2015 and 2016). General notes on the study: To test whether fetal clonotypes persist, this study deep-sequenced TCR alpha and beta repertoires from monozygotic twins, from unrelated adults of various ages, and from cord blood. To rule out contamination, the twin experiments were replicated at different times with different library preparation protocols. Findings and caveats that apply to the study as a whole: Abundant cord blood beta clonotypes had fewer insertions, young adult naive repertoires showed a similar but weaker trend, and memory repertoires showed no such trend. A weaker excess of twin sharing was found in beta out-of-frame sequences because the signal-to-noise ratio was lowered by fewer shared sequences. Invariant T cells such as MAIT and iNKT could partly confound zero-insertion analyses, although diverse VJ usage argued against such confounding for most clonotypes. Compared with coincidental sharing between unrelated individuals, an excess of low generation-probability sequences was observed among out-of-frame TCR alpha sequences shared between twins. Because the same donors could not be followed over many years, the conclusions relied on cross-sectional statistical analysis. Out-of-frame TCR alpha sharing in monozygotic twins was systematically underestimated by recombination models, whereas sharing between unrelated individuals was in agreement with the recombination models.

To prepare the library, 5' RACE was applied. Sequencing was performed on an Illumina HiSeq 2000. Template switching introduced a universal primer binding site; the final cDNA contained a unique molecular identifier, enabling accurate counting of TCR cDNA molecules. First-strand cDNA for TCR alpha and beta chains was synthesized from specific primers in the conserved constant-segment region. To control for contamination, each cDNA library was double barcoded with a SMART-Mk sample barcode plus Illumina barcodes. TruSeq adapter sequences, together with Illumina sample barcodes, were added in two successive PCR steps. Sequencing of the TCR alpha and beta cDNA libraries was done on the Illumina HiSeq platform using custom primers. The authors' pipeline ran thus. Raw reads were processed with MiGEC to extract unique molecular identifiers, and MiXCR was used to determine CDR3 positions. For each individual, recombination models were inferred using an EM algorithm with the repgenHMM and IGoR tools. Shared clonotype analysis was performed with the tcR package in R, normalizing sharing by the product of cloneset sizes. To study raw recombination free of thymic and clonal selection effects, out-of-frame nonproductive sequences were analyzed. The raw public data were reprocessed by TCRdb itself: fastp quality trimming at Q25, MiXCR clonotype calling, in-frame beta chains only. Each CDR3 protein appears once, grouped with its most common genes and DNA. The V and J calls reflect TCRdb's pipeline rather than the authors' work. In all, the sample holds approximately 670,000 distinct CDR3 sequences, and approximately 6% of those were seen once. Jointly, the top ten make up approximately 1.6% of the sample.

Trimming costs V 3 bases and J 1 base, and their ends lie 14 bases apart. The CDR3 sequence holds 16 residues, the cysteine and phenylalanine included. The kept DNA is CDR3 alone, 48 bases in frame from the first base. Looking up the germline V gene yields CDR1 ENHRY and CDR2 SYGVKD. Every donor was a healthy Caucasian. Three unrelated non-twin adults were also sequenced: a male aged 18 to 30, a male aged 50 to 59 and a female aged 50 to 59. Miltenyi CD45RO+ enrichment and human naive T-cell isolation kits were used to isolate memory (CD45RO+) and naive T cells from PBMC. This TCR came from a man younger than 30 in good health. The receptor chain draws on TRBV10-3 and TRBJ2-3; 5 matching bases give a weak D call of TRBD2. The sequenced sample consisted of naive T cells sorted from blood. The sample's cell subset or site, from its label and the paper: cells isolated with a human naive T-cell isolation kit. CDR3 loop: CAISDGLAGGTDTQYF. At the DNA level, the sequence is TGTGCCATCAGTGACGGGCTAGCAGGAGGCACAGATACGCAGTATTTT.